The clone carrying this T cell receptor beta chain appeared a single time. The antigen remains undetermined. This CDR3 comprises 20 residues. V shed 5 bases, J shed 3 bases, and the junction held 20 bases outside the gene matches. The germline CDR1 and CDR2 sequences are SGHAT and FQNNGV. Per-sample PBMC isolation yielded at least 6.5 million cells. The source of the sample is a study of blood T cells in healthy people across ages. Study-level findings and limits: Older age coincided with a roughly linear decline in TCR beta diversity per million T cells. Investigators treated diversity estimates from one million T cells as underestimates. Unknown CMV status may confound age-related changes in expanded clones.

Combining a sample-barcoded 5' primer with a J-beta primer mix, a second PCR ran for 7 to 11 cycles. TCRdb reprocessed the 5' RACE reads via MiXCR and lists one record per CDR3 protein. The data contain about 970,000 distinct CDR3 sequences, approximately 50% of them singletons. The sequencing input was blood. This rearrangement joins TRBV11-2 to TRBJ2-2; 8 positions agree with TRBD1. The clonotype originates from a woman between 55 and 75 years old in good health. The CDR3 DNA reads TGTGCCAGCAGCCCTCCCACCACATTACGCGCGACAGGGGACACCGGGGAGCTGTTTTTT. The encoded protein is CASSPPTTLRATGDTGELFF.